This TCR beta chain was sequenced during a study of blood T cell repertoires in COVID-19. Overall study context: There were acute and convalescent COVID-19 samples, and they came from the United States, Italy and Spain. Sample material is recorded as cDNA or gDNA derived from T cells, B-cell-depleted T cells, or PBMCs.

Original data processing: Estimated nucleated cell counts came from reference gene primer amplification. This table comes from immunoSEQ multiplex PCR, and its TCRdb copy is limited to in-frame clones, with some not included. V and J calls and clone size are copied from that table; D and trimming were computed from the DNA. The sample lists about 480,000 clones, about 91% occurring once. The Seattle patients, enrolled during active infection, were followed longitudinally. V lost 0 bases and J 7 bases, leaving 6 bases between the germline ends. CDR3 size: 13 residues. Germline V gene data show CDR1 as SGHVS and CDR2 as FNYEAQ.

Specimen: peripheral blood. The chain uses TRBV7-6 and TRBJ2-2; D remains ambiguous. The source of this sequence is a woman between 50 and 59 years old with COVID-19, enrolled during active disease. The CDR3 bases are TGTGCCAGCAGCTTAGCCTCGAGCGGGGAGCTGTTTTTT. Protein: CASSLASSGELFF.